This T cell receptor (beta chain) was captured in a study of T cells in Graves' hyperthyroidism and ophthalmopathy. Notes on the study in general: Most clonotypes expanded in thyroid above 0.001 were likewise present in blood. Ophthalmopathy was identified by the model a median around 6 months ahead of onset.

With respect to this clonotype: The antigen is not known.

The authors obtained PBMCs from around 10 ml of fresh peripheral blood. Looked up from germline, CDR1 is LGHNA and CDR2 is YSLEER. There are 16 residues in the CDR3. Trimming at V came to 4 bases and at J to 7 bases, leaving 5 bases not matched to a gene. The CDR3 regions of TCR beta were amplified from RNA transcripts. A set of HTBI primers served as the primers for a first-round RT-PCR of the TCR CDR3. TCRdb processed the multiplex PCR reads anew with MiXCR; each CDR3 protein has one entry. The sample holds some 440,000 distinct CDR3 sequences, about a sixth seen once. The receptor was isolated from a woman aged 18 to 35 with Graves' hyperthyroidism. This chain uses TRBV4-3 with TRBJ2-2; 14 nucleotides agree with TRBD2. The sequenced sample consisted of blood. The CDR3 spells CASSPGTSGGDGELFF. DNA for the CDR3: TGCGCCAGCAGCCCAGGGACTAGCGGGGGTGACGGGGAGCTGTTTTTT.